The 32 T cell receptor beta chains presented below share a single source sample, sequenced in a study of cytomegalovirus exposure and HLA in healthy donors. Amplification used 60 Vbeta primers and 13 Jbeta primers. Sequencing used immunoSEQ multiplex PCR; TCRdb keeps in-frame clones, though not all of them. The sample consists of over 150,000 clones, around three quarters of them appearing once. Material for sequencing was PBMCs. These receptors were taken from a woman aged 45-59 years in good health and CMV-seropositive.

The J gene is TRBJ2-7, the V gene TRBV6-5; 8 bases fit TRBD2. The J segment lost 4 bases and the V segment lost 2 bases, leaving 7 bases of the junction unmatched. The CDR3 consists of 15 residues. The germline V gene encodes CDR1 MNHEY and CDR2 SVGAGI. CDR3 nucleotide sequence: TGTGCCAGCAGTTACGTCGGGGGGGATGTTTACGAGCAGTACTTC. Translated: CASSYVGGDVYEQYF.

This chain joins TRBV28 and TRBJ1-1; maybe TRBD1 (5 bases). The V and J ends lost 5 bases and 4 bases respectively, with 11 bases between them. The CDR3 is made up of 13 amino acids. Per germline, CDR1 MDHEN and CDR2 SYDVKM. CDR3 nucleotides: TGTGCCAGCAGTGAACTCGGGGGCACTGAAGCTTTCTTT. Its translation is CASSELGGTEAFF.

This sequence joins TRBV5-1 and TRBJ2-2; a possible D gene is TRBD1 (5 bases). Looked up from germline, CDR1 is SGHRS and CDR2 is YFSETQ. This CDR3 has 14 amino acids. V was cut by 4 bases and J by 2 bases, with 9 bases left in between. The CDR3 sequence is CASSTTANTGELFF. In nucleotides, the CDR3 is TGCGCCAGCAGCACGACAGCAAACACCGGGGAGCTGTTTTTT.

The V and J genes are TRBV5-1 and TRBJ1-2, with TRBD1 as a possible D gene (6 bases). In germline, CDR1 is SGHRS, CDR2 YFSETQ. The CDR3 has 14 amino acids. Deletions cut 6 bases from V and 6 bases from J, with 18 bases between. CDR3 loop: CASNPGQTDDGYTF. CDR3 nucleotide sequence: TGCGCCAGCAACCCCGGACAGACCGATGATGGCTACACCTTC.

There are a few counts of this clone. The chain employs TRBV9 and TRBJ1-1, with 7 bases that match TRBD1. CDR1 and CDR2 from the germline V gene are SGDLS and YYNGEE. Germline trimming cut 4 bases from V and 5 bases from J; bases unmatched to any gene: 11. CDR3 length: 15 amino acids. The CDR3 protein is CASSPRDRIGTEAFF. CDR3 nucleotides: TGTGCCAGCAGCCCCCGGGACAGAATTGGGACTGAAGCTTTCTTT.

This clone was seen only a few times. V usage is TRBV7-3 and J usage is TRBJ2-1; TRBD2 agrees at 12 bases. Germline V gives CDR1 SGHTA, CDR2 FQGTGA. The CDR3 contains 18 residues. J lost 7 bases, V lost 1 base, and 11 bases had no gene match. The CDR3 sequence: CASSLMSLAGGPGNEQFF. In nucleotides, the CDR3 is TGTGCCAGCAGCTTAATGTCTCTAGCGGGAGGGCCGGGGAATGAGCAGTTCTTC. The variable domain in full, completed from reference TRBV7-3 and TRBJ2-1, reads GAGVSQTPSNKVTEKGKYVELRCDPISGHTALYWYRQSLGQGPEFLIYFQGTGAADDSGLPNDRFFAVRPEGSVSTLKIQRTERGDSAVYLCASSLMSLAGGPGNEQFFGPGTRLTVL.

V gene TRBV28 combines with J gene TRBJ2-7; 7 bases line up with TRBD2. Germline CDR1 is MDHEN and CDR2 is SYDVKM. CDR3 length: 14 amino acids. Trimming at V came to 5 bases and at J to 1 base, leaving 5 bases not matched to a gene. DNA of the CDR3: TGTGCCAGCAGTCAGACGGGACTATCCTACGAGCAGTACTTC. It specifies CASSQTGLSYEQYF.

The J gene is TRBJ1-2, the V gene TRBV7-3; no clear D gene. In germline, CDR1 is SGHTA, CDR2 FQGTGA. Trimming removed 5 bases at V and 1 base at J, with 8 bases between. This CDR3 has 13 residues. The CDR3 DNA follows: TGTGCCAGCAGCGCGCAGGTTAACTATGGCTACACCTTC. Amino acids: CASSAQVNYGYTF. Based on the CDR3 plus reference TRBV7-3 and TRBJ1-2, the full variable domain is GAGVSQTPSNKVTEKGKYVELRCDPISGHTALYWYRQSLGQGPEFLIYFQGTGAADDSGLPNDRFFAVRPEGSVSTLKIQRTERGDSAVYLCASSAQVNYGYTFGSGTRLTVV.

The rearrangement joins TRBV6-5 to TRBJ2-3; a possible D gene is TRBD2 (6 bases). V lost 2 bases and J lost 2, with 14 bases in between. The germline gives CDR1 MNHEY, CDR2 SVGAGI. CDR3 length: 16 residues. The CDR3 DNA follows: TGTGCCAGCAGTTACGGGACTGCTTTCAACACAGATACGCAGTATTTT. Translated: CASSYGTAFNTDTQYF.

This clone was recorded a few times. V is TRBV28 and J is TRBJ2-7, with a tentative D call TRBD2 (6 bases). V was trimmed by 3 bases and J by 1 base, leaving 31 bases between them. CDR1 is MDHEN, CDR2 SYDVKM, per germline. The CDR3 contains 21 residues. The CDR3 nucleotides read TGTGCCAGCAGTTTTGAACACATTCCGGGACTCACGAGGGAAAGGTCCTACGAGCAGTACTTC. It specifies CASSFEHIPGLTRERSYEQYF.

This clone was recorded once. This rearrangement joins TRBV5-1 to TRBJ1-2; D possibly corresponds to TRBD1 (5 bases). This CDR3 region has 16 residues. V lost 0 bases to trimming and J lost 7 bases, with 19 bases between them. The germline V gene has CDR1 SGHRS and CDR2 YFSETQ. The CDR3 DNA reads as TGCGCCAGCAGCTTGGGACGACAGCACCAAAAAATTGGCTACACCTTC. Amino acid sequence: CASSLGRQHQKIGYTF.

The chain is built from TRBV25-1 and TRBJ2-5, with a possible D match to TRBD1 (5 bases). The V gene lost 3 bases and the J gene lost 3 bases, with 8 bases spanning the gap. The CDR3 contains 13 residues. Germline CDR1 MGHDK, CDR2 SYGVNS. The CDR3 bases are TGTGCCAGCAGTGAGGGCAGGGAAGAGACCCAGTACTTC. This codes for CASSEGREETQYF.

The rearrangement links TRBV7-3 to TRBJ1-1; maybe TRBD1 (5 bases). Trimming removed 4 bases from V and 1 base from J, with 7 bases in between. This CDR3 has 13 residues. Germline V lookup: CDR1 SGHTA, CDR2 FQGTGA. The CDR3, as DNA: TGTGCCAGCAGCTCCGACAGGAACACTGAAGCTTTCTTT. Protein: CASSSDRNTEAFF.

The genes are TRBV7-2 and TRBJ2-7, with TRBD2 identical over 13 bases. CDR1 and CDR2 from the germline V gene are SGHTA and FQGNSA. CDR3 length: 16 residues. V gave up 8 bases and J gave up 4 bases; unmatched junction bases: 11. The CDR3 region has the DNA TGTGCCAGCGGGCCCCGACTAGCGGGAGGAGGGTACGAGCAGTACTTC. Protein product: CASGPRLAGGGYEQYF.

CDR3 coding DNA: TGTGCCAGCAGTCCCGGGACTAGACGCTACAATGAGCAGTTCTTC. Its protein is CASSPGTRRYNEQFF. This sequence joins TRBV27 and TRBJ2-1; 8 bases are a match to TRBD2. Trimming at V came to 5 bases and at J to 3 bases, leaving 6 bases not matched to a gene. This CDR3 region has 15 residues. Germline V gives CDR1 MNHEY, CDR2 SMNVEV (reference sequence).

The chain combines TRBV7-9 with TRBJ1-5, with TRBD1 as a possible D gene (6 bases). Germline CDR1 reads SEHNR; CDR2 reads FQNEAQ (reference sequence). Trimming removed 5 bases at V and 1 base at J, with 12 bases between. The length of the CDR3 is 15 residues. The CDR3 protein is CASSPGDSSNQPQHF. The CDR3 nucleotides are TGTGCCAGCAGCCCAGGGGATTCCAGCAATCAGCCCCAGCATTTT.

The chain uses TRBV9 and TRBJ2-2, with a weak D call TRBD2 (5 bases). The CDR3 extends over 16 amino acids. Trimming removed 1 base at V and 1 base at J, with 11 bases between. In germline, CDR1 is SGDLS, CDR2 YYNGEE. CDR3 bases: TGTGCCAGCAGCGTACAAGGAGGCAGGAACACCGGGGAGCTGTTTTTT. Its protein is CASSVQGGRNTGELFF.

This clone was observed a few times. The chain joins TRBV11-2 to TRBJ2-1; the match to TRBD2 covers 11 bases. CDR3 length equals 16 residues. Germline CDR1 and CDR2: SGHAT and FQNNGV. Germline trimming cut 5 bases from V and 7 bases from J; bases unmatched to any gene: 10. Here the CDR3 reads CASSEVLAGGLNEQFF. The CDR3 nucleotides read TGTGCCAGCAGCGAGGTGCTAGCGGGGGGTCTAAATGAGCAGTTCTTC.

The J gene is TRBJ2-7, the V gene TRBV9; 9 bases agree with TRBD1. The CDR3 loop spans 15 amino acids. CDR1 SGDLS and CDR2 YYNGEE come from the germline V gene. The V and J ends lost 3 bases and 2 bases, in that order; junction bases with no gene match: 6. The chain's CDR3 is CASSEQGAPPYEQYF. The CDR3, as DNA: TGTGCCAGCAGCGAACAGGGGGCTCCTCCCTACGAGCAGTACTTC.

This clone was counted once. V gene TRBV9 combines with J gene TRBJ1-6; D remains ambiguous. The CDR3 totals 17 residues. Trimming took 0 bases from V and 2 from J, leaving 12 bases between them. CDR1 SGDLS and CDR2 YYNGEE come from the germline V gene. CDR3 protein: CASSVVSHITYNSPLHF. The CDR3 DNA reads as TGTGCCAGCAGCGTAGTTTCACATATCACCTATAATTCACCCCTCCACTTT.

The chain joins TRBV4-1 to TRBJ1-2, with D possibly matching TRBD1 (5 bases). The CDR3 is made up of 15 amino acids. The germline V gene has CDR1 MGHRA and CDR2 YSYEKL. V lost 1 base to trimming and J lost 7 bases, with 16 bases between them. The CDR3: CASSQGAVQGRGYTF. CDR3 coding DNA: TGCGCCAGCAGCCAAGGCGCAGTGCAGGGTCGTGGCTACACCTTC.

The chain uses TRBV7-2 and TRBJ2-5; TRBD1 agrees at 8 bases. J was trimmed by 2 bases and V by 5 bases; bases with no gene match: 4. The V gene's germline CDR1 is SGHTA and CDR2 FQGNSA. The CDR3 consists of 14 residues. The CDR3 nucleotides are TGTGCCAGCAGCCGGGACAGGTATCAAGAGACCCAGTACTTC. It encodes CASSRDRYQETQYF. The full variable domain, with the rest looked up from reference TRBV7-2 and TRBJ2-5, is GAGVSQSPSNKVTEKGKDVELRCDPISGHTALYWYRQSLGQGLEFLIYFQGNSAPDKSGLPSDRFSAERTGGSVSTLTIQRTQQEDSAVYLCASSRDRYQETQYFGPGTRLLVL.

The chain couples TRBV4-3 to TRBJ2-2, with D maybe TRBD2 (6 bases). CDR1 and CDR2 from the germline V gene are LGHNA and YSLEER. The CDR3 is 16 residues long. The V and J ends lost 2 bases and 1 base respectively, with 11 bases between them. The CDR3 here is CASSQWGGENTGELFF. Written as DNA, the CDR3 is TGCGCCAGCAGCCAATGGGGAGGCGAGAACACCGGGGAGCTGTTTTTT.

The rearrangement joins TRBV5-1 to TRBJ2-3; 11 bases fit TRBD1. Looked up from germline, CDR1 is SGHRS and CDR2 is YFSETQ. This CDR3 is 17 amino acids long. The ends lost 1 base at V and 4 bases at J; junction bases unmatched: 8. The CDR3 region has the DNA TGCGCCAGCAGCTTGCCCAGGACAGGGGGCGAATCAGATACGCAGTATTTT. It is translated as CASSLPRTGGESDTQYF.

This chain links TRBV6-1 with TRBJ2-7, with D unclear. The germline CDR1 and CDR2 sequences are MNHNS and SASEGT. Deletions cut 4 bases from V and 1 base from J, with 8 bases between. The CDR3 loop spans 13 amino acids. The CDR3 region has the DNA TGTGCCAGCAGTGGGTCAGGATCCTACGAGCAGTACTTC. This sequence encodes CASSGSGSYEQYF.

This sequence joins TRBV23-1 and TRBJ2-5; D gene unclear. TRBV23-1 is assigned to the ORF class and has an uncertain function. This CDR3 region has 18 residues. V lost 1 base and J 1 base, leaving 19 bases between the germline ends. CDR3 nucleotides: TGCGCCAGCAGTCAATTGTTATCGTCCCAGGATCTCCAAGAGACCCAGTACTTC. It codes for CASSQLLSSQDLQETQYF.

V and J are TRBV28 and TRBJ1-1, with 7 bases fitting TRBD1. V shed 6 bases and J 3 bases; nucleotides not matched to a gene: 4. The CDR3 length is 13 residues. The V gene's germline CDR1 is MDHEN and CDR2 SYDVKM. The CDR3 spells CASRRDSYTEAFF. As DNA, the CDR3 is TGTGCCAGCAGAAGGGACAGCTACACTGAAGCTTTCTTT.

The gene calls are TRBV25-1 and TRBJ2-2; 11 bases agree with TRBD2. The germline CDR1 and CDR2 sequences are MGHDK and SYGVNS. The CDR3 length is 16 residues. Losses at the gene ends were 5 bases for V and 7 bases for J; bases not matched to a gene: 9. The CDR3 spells CASSKASGGTIGELFF. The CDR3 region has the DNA TGTGCCAGCAGTAAGGCTAGCGGGGGGACAATCGGGGAGCTGTTTTTT.

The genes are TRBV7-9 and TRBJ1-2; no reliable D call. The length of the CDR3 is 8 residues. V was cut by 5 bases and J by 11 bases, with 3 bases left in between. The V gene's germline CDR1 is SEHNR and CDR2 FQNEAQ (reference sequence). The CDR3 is CASSEYTF. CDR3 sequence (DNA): TGTGCCAGCAGCGAGTACACCTTC.

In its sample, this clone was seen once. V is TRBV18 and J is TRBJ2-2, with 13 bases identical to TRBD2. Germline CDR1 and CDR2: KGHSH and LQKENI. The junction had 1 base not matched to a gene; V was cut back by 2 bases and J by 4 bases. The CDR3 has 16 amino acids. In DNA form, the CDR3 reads TGTGCCAGCTCACCATGGACTAGCGGGGGCACCGGGGAGCTGTTTTTT. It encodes CASSPWTSGGTGELFF.

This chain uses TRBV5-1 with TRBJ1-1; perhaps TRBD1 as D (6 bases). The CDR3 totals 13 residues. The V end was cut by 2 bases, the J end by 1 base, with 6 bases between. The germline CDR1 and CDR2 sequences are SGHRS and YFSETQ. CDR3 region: CASSLGGNTEAFF. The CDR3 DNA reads TGCGCCAGCAGCTTAGGGGGGAACACTGAAGCTTTCTTT.

The DNA of the CDR3 is TGTGCCAGCAGTTACTTGGGCGGGGTGCGGGACTACGAGCAGTACTTC. It yields the protein CASSYLGGVRDYEQYF. The chain carries TRBV6-6 and TRBJ2-7, with D tentatively TRBD2 (6 bases). The CDR3 has 16 amino acids. The V end was cut by 1 base, the J end by 3 bases, with 16 bases between. Germline values: CDR1 MNHNY, CDR2 SVGAGI (reference sequence).